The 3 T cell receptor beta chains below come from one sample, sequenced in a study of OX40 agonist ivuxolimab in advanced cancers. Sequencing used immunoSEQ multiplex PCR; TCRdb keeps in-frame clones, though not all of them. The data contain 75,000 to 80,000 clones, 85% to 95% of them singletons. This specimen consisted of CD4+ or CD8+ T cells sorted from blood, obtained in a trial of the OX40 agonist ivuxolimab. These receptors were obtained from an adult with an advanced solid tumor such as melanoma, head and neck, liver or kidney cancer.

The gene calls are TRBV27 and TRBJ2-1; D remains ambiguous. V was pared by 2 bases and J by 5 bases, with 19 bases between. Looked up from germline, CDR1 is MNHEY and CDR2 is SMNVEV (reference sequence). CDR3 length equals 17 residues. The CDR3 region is CASSLDPRIRLHNEQFF. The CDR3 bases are TGTGCCAGCAGTTTAGATCCCCGGATCCGGCTACACAATGAGCAGTTCTTC.

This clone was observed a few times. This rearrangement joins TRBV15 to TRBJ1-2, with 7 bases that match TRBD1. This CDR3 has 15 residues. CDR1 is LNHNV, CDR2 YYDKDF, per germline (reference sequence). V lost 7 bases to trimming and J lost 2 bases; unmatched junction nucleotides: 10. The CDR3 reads CATMNAGQPNYGYTF. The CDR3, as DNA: TGTGCCACCATGAACGCGGGACAGCCCAACTATGGCTACACCTTC.

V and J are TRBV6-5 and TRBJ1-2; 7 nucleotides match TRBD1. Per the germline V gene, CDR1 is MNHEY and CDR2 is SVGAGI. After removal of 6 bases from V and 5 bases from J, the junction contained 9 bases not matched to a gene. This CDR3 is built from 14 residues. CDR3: CASSPGQVGYGYTF. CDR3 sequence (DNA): TGTGCCAGCAGCCCAGGACAGGTGGGATATGGCTACACCTTC.